This passage covers 6 T cell receptor beta chains from one sample sequenced in a study of blood T cells in healthy people across ages. It was with a sample-barcoded 5' primer and a J-beta primer mix that a second PCR of roughly 7 to 12 cycles was run. From the 5' RACE reads, TCRdb called clonotypes with MiXCR, one entry per CDR3 protein. The sample contains about 620,000 distinct CDR3 sequences, over 40% of which appear only once. Sequenced sample: blood. Receptors were obtained from a woman older than 75 in good health.

The chain employs TRBV5-6 and TRBJ2-3; 7 nucleotides align to TRBD1. The CDR3 loop spans 16 amino acids. The V gene end was trimmed by 4 bases and the J gene end by 2 bases; junction bases not matched to a gene: 10. Germline V gene sequence: CDR1 SGHDT, CDR2 YYEEEE. The CDR3 DNA follows: TGTGCCAGCAGCCGACGCCGGGACAGCTACACAGATACGCAGTATTTT. Protein: CASSRRRDSYTDTQYF. Full variable domain (remainder filled in from reference TRBV5-6 and TRBJ2-3): DAGVTQSPTHLIKTRGQQVTLRCSPKSGHDTVSWYQQALGQGPQFIFQYYEEEERQRGNFPDRFSGHQFPNYSSELNVNALLLGDSALYLCASSRRRDSYTDTQYFGPGTRLTVL.

The table lists this clonotype with a few counts. The chain links TRBV7-2 to TRBJ2-7, with D perhaps being TRBD1 or TRBD2 (6 bases each). The germline CDR1 and CDR2 sequences are SGHTA and FQGNSA. The CDR3 covers 15 residues. V dropped 5 bases and J dropped 4 bases, with 18 bases sitting between them. CDR3 in amino acids: CASSGGQGGSYEQYF. DNA of the CDR3: TGTGCCAGCAGCGGGGGGCAGGGTGGGTCTTACGAGCAGTACTTC.

This clonotype was counted ten times or more. The chain uses TRBV20-1 and TRBJ2-4, with TRBD2 as a possible D gene (6 bases). V was shortened by 5 bases and J by 2 bases, with 19 bases between the two germline ends. CDR3 length: 16 amino acids. Germline V lookup: CDR1 DFQATT, CDR2 SNEGSKA (reference sequence). The CDR3 loop reads CSACREKDRSKNIQYF. The DNA for the CDR3 is TGCAGTGCTTGCCGGGAGAAGGATAGGTCCAAAAACATTCAGTACTTC.

The chain links TRBV28 to TRBJ1-5; 10 bases are a match to TRBD1. CDR3 length: 13 residues. The germline V gene has CDR1 MDHEN and CDR2 SYDVKM. V shed 10 bases and J 5 bases; nucleotides not matched to a gene: 5. The CDR3 bases are TGTGCCATCGCCGGGACAGGGGATCAGCCCCAGCATTTT. It yields the protein CAIAGTGDQPQHF.

J is TRBJ1-3 and V is TRBV28, with unresolved D. Germline loops: CDR1 MDHEN, CDR2 SYDVKM. The CDR3 consists of 12 residues. The V end was cut by 2 bases, the J end by 6 bases, with 5 bases between. CDR3 nucleotide sequence: TGTGCCAGCAGTTTAACCGAAAACACCATATATTTT. Amino acids: CASSLTENTIYF.

About this clonotype itself: A much larger clone sits a single nucleotide away, making a read error possible. This chain joins TRBV20-1 and TRBJ2-7; D is unclear. Germline CDR1 DFQATT, CDR2 SNEGSKA (reference sequence). CDR3 length: 11 residues. Trimming took off 3 bases at V and 7 bases at J, with 10 bases between the two ends. In DNA, the CDR3 is TGCAGTGCTAGGCTTATAAATGAGCAGTACTTC. Its protein is CSARLINEQYF.